A selection of T cell receptor beta chains follows, all from one sample in a study of T cell changes during pregnancy in multiple sclerosis. Produced via immunoSEQ multiplex PCR; TCRdb's table is partial and in-frame only. The sample has under 55,000 clones, about 89% seen once. The source material was CD8+ T cells from peripheral blood mononuclear cells, sampled after pregnancy. These receptor sequences come from a female donor with multiple sclerosis, enrolled in a pregnancy study. CDR3s include the opening cysteine and the closing phenylalanine or tryptophan. The order of the fields is D gene, clone size, V gene, J gene, CDR3 protein, CDR3 DNA. D genes are given only for firm matches. For some rows the clone size is stated as once, few or many, or as a class when expanded; others skip it.

>TRBD1|.|TRBV2|TRBJ2-5
CASSESSGTGEETQYF
TGTGCCAGCAGTGAAAGCTCTGGGACAGGGGAAGAGACCCAGTACTTC
>TRBD2|.|TRBV2|TRBJ2-7
CASSGQTSEEQYF
TGTGCCAGCAGTGGCCAGACTAGCGAGGAGCAGTACTTC
>TRBD1|.|TRBV19|TRBJ1-6
CASSIRQGPDSPLHF
TGTGCCAGTAGTATTCGACAGGGCCCGGATTCACCCCTCCACTTT
>TRBD2|.|TRBV9|TRBJ2-2
CASSATSGGTGELFF
TGTGCCAGCAGCGCGACTAGCGGGGGGACCGGGGAGCTGTTTTTT
>.|.|TRBV5-1|TRBJ1-1
CASKESDNEAFF
TGCGCCAGCAAAGAGTCTGACAATGAAGCTTTCTTT
>TRBD1|.|TRBV7-9|TRBJ1-2
CASSNHRGTNYGYTF
TGTGCCAGCAGCAACCACAGGGGAACGAACTATGGCTACACCTTC
>.|.|TRBV9|TRBJ2-6
CASSSPLSGANVLTF
TGTGCCAGCAGCTCCCCCCTCTCTGGGGCCAACGTCCTGACTTTC
>.|.|TRBV19|TRBJ2-7
CASSIRTESYEQYF
TGTGCCAGTAGTATCCGGACAGAAAGCTACGAGCAGTACTTC
>.|.|TRBV7-3|TRBJ2-1
CASSFGESEQFF
TGTGCCAGCAGCTTTGGAGAGAGTGAGCAGTTCTTC
>TRBD1|.|TRBV2|TRBJ2-3
CASSAGQGAYTDTQYF
TGTGCCAGCAGTGCTGGACAGGGGGCTTACACAGATACGCAGTATTTT
>.|.|TRBV6-6|TRBJ2-3
CASSPPRASTDTQYF
TGTGCCAGCAGCCCTCCGCGGGCGAGCACAGATACGCAGTATTTT
>TRBD2|once|TRBV9|TRBJ2-3
CASSTRKRGGHTDTQYF
TGTGCCAGCAGCACCCGAAAGCGGGGGGGACACACAGATACGCAGTATTTT
>TRBD1|.|TRBV5-6|TRBJ1-1
CASSTGQGMNTEAFF
TGTGCCAGCAGCACAGGACAGGGAATGAACACTGAAGCTTTCTTT
>TRBD2|.|TRBV30|TRBJ2-5
CAWTRAGGQETQYF
TGTGCCTGGACAAGAGCGGGGGGGCAAGAGACCCAGTACTTC
>.|.|TRBV5-4|TRBJ2-7
CASSTSGDGGEQYF
TGTGCCAGCAGCACATCAGGGGATGGTGGCGAGCAGTACTTC
>.|.|TRBV7-9|TRBJ1-4
CASSTTLGGEKLFF
TGTGCCAGCAGTACGACTTTGGGGGGGGAAAAACTGTTTTTT
>.|.|TRBV6-4|TRBJ2-3
CASSEVTGQDTQYF
TGTGCCAGCAGTGAAGTGACAGGACAGGATACGCAGTATTTT
>.|.|TRBV27|TRBJ2-1
CASSLSTGYNEQFF
TGTGCCAGCAGTTTGTCCACGGGTTACAATGAGCAGTTCTTC
>.|.|TRBV5-1|TRBJ2-5
CASSLGRGETQYF
TGCGCCAGCAGCTTGGGACGAGGAGAGACCCAGTACTTC
>.|.|TRBV6-1|TRBJ2-7
CATDPGYYEQYF
TGTGCCACCGATCCCGGTTACTACGAGCAGTACTTC
>.|.|TRBV7-8|TRBJ1-5
CASSLSFGENQPQHF
TGTGCCAGCAGCTTAAGTTTCGGGGAAAATCAGCCCCAGCATTTT
>TRBD2|.|TRBV29-1|TRBJ2-2
CSGTSRSGELFF
TGCAGCGGGACTAGCCGATCCGGGGAGCTGTTTTTT
>TRBD1|.|TRBV30|TRBJ2-1
CAIHPGTGVVEQFF
TGTGCCATCCATCCCGGGACAGGGGTGGTTGAGCAGTTCTTC
>.|.|TRBV10-3|TRBJ2-3
CAITPGHGTDTQYF
TGTGCCATCACACCGGGACACGGCACAGATACGCAGTATTTT
>.|.|TRBV6-5|TRBJ2-7
CASRTYTGVDEQYF
TGTGCCAGCAGGACCTACACGGGAGTTGACGAGCAGTACTTC
>TRBD2|.|TRBV10-3|TRBJ2-1
CAISESVAGQDNEQFF
TGTGCCATCAGTGAGTCGGTAGCGGGGCAGGACAATGAGCAGTTCTTC
>.|.|TRBV13|TRBJ1-2
CASSPRVAVEGYTF
TGTGCCAGCAGCCCGAGGGTGGCGGTAGAAGGCTACACCTTC
>TRBD1|.|TRBV2|TRBJ2-7
CASSVSRDRGAREQYF
TGTGCCAGCAGTGTAAGCCGGGACAGGGGGGCACGGGAGCAGTACTTC
>.|once|TRBV19|TRBJ2-7
CASSKAGSYEQYF
TGTGCCAGTAGTAAGGCGGGGTCCTACGAGCAGTACTTC
>.|.|TRBV6-5|TRBJ2-2
CASSIGVSGELFF
TGTGCCAGCAGTATCGGGGTTAGCGGGGAGCTGTTTTTT
>TRBD2|once|TRBV9|TRBJ2-3
CASSAPTRSSGGTEKTDTQYF
TGTGCCAGCAGCGCCCCTACCCGGAGTAGCGGGGGGACCGAGAAGACAGATACGCAGTATTTT
>.|.|TRBV2|TRBJ2-7
CASRPGKNADYEQYF
TGTGCCAGCAGGCCGGGTAAAAACGCGGACTACGAGCAGTACTTC
>TRBD2|.|TRBV15|TRBJ2-7
CATSMTSGGTEQYF
TGTGCCACCAGCATGACTAGCGGGGGGACCGAGCAGTACTTC
>.|.|TRBV27|TRBJ1-1
CASSWQKNTEAFF
TGTGCCAGCAGTTGGCAGAAGAACACTGAAGCTTTCTTT
>.|.|TRBV7-7|TRBJ2-1
CASSPPYQFGGANEQFF
TGTGCTAGCAGCCCCCCGTACCAGTTTGGGGGGGCCAATGAGCAGTTCTTC
>TRBD1|.|TRBV9|TRBJ1-2
CASSPTGGTNYGYTF
TGTGCCAGCAGCCCCACAGGGGGCACTAACTATGGCTACACCTTC
>TRBD1|once|TRBV9|TRBJ2-7
CASSLIDRAGEQYF
TGTGCCAGCAGCCTCATTGACAGGGCCGGCGAGCAGTACTTC
>TRBD2|few|TRBV4-1|TRBJ2-1
CASSQDPSGASNEQFF
TGCGCCAGCAGCCAAGATCCTAGCGGGGCCTCCAATGAGCAGTTCTTC
>.|medium-sized|TRBV7-8|TRBJ1-4
CASQLKGEDNEKLFF
TGTGCCAGCCAATTGAAGGGGGAAGATAATGAAAAACTGTTTTTT
>.|.|TRBV4-1|TRBJ2-3
CASSPRRGTGTDTQYF
TGCGCCAGCAGCCCTCGCCGGGGGACGGGCACAGATACGCAGTATTTT
>TRBD1|.|TRBV9|TRBJ1-1
CASSLPSQGEPNTEAFF
TGTGCCAGCAGCCTCCCAAGTCAGGGGGAGCCGAACACTGAAGCTTTCTTT
>.|.|TRBV6-1|TRBJ2-1
CASSEALAAPTYNEQFF
TGTGCCAGCAGTGAAGCGCTAGCCGCTCCGACCTACAATGAGCAGTTCTTC
>.|.|TRBV16|TRBJ2-2
CASSLDSFNTGELFF
TGTGCCAGCAGCTTGGACAGTTTTAACACCGGGGAGCTGTTTTTT
>TRBD1|.|TRBV5-6|TRBJ2-5
CASSLVSRGREFEETQYF
TGTGCCAGCAGCTTGGTGAGCAGGGGGCGCGAGTTCGAAGAGACCCAGTACTTC
>TRBD2|.|TRBV9|TRBJ2-3
CASSVVQTSNPDTQYF
TGTGCCAGCAGCGTAGTTCAGACTAGCAACCCAGATACGCAGTATTTT
>.|.|TRBV6-6|TRBJ2-1
CASSSGVPNEQFF
TGTGCCAGCAGTTCAGGGGTCCCGAATGAGCAGTTCTTC
>TRBD1|.|TRBV4-1|TRBJ1-2
CASSQDSGQGANGYTF
TGCGCCAGCAGCCAAGATTCAGGACAGGGGGCCAATGGCTACACCTTC
>.|.|TRBV15|TRBJ1-5
CATSRDLGTNQPQHF
TGTGCCACCAGCAGAGATCTGGGGACTAATCAGCCCCAGCATTTT
>TRBD1|.|TRBV12-5|TRBJ2-1
CASRPPTGASYNEQFF
TGTGCTAGTAGACCTCCCACAGGGGCATCCTACAATGAGCAGTTCTTC
>.|.|TRBV19|TRBJ2-7
CASGDWGEDEQYF
TGTGCCAGTGGGGACTGGGGGGAAGACGAGCAGTACTTC
>.|.|TRBV5-1|TRBJ2-7
CASSLGGLGSYEQYF
TGCGCCAGCAGCTTGGGGGGACTGGGGTCCTACGAGCAGTACTTC
>TRBD1|.|TRBV7-9|TRBJ2-5
CASSAILTTGQDQETQYF
TGTGCCAGCAGCGCAATTCTGACCACGGGACAGGACCAAGAGACCCAGTACTTC
>.|.|TRBV4-1|TRBJ1-2
CASSHIRDNYGYTF
TGCGCCAGCAGCCATATCAGGGATAACTATGGCTACACCTTC
>.|.|TRBV6-4|TRBJ2-2
CASSDYPQAETGELFF
TGTGCCAGCAGTGATTACCCTCAAGCCGAGACCGGGGAGCTGTTTTTT
>TRBD1|.|TRBV11-2|TRBJ2-7
CASRGGDRTKQYF
TGTGCCAGCAGGGGCGGGGACAGGACGAAGCAGTACTTC
>.|.|TRBV25-1|TRBJ2-7
CASSVVSAYEQYF
TGTGCCAGCAGTGTCGTTTCGGCCTACGAGCAGTACTTC
>TRBD1|.|TRBV6-5|TRBJ2-5
CASSYWDRERGETQYF
TGTGCCAGCAGTTACTGGGACAGGGAACGAGGGGAGACCCAGTACTTC
>TRBD1|.|TRBV5-1|TRBJ1-2
CASSPQGQGGDGYTF
TGCGCCAGCAGCCCCCAAGGACAGGGAGGGGATGGCTACACCTTC
>.|.|TRBV27|TRBJ1-2
CASSFQVASGSNYGYTF
TGTGCCAGCAGCTTTCAGGTGGCTTCGGGATCTAACTATGGCTACACCTTC
>TRBD1|.|TRBV19|TRBJ2-7
CASSPGTDTYEQYF
TGTGCCAGTAGTCCCGGGACAGATACCTACGAGCAGTACTTC